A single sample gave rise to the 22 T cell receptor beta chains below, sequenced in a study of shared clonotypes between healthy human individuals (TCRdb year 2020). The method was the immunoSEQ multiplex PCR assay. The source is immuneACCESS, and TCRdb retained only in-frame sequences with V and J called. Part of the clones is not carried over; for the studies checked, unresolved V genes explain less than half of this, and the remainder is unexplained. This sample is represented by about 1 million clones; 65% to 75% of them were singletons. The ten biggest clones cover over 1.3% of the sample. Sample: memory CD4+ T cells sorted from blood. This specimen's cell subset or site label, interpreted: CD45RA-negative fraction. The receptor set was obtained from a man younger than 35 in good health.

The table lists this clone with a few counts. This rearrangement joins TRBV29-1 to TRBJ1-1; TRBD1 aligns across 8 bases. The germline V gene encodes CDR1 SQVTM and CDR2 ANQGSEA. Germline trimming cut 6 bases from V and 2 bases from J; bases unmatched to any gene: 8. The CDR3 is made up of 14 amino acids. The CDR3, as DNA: TGCAGCGTGAAACGACAGGGGATTAACACTGAAGCTTTCTTT. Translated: CSVKRQGINTEAFF. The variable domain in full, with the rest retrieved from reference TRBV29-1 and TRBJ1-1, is SAVISQKPSRDICQRGTSLTIQCQVDSQVTMMFWYRQQPGQSLTLIATANQGSEATYESGFVIDKFPISRPNLTFSTLTVSNMSPEDSSIYLCSVKRQGINTEAFFGQGTRLTVV.

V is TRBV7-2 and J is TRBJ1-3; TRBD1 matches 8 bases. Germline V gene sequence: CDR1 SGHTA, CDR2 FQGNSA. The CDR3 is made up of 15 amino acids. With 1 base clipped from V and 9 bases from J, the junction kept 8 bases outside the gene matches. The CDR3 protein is CASSLGGQGSATIYF. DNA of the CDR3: TGTGCCAGCAGCTTAGGTGGACAGGGATCGGCCACCATATATTTT.

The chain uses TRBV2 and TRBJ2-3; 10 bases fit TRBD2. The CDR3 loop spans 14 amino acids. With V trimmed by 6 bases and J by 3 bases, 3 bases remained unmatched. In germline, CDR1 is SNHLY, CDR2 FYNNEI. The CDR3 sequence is CASSGLAATDTQYF. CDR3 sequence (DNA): TGTGCCAGCAGCGGACTAGCGGCAACAGATACGCAGTATTTT.

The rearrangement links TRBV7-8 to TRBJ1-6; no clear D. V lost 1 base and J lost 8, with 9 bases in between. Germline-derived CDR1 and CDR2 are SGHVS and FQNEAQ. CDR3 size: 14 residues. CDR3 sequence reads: CASSLERVDSPLHF. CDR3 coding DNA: TGTGCCAGCAGCTTAGAACGTGTGGATTCACCCCTCCACTTT.

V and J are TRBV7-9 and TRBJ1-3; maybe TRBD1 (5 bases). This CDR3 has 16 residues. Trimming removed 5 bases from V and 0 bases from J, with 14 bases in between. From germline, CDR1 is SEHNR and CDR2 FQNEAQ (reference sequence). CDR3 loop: CASSPKGLSSGNTIYF. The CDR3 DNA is TGTGCCAGCAGCCCTAAGGGGCTGAGCTCTGGAAACACCATATATTTT.

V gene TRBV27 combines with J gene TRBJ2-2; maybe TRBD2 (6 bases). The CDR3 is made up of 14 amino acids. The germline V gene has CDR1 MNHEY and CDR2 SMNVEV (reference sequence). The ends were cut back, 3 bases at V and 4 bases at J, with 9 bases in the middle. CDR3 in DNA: TGTGCCAGCAGTTTGGACTATTTCACCGGGGAGCTGTTTTTT. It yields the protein CASSLDYFTGELFF.

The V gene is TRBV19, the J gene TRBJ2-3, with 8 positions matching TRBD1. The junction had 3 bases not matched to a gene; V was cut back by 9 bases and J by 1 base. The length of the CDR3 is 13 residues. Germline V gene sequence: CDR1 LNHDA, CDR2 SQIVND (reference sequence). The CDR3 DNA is TGTGCCAGCGGACAGGGTGGCACAGATACGCAGTATTTT. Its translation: CASGQGGTDTQYF. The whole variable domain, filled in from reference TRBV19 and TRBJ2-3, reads DGGITQSPKYLFRKEGQNVTLSCEQNLNHDAMYWYRQDPGQGLRLIYYSQIVNDFQKGDIAEGYSVSREKKESFPLTVTSAQKNPTAFYLCASGQGGTDTQYFGPGTRLTVL.

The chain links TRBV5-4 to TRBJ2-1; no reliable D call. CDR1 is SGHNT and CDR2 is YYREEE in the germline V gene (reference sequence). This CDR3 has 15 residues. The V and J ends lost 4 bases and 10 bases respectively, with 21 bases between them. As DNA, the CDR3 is TGTGCCAGCAGCCTAGAGGCCATTCAATCGGGCGAGCAGTTCTTC. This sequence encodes CASSLEAIQSGEQFF.

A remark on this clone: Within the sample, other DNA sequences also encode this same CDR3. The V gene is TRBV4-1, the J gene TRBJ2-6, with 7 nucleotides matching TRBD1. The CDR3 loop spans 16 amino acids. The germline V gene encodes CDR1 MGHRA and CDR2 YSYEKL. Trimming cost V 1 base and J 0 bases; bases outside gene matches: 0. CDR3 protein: CASSQGQGSGANVLTF. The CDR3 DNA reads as TGCGCCAGCAGCCAAGGACAGGGCTCTGGGGCCAACGTCCTGACTTTC.

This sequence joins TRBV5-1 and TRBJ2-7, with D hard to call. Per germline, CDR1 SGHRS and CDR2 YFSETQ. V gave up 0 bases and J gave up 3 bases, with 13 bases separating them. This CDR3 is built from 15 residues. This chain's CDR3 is CASSLDPAQNYEQYF. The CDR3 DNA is TGCGCCAGCAGCTTGGACCCGGCACAGAACTACGAGCAGTACTTC.

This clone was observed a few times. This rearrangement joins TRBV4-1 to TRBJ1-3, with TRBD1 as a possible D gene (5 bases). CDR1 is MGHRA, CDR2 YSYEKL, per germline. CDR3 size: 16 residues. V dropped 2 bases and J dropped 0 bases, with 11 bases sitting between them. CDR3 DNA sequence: TGCGCCAGCAGCCAACTCAGGGACCTCTCTGGAAACACCATATATTTT. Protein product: CASSQLRDLSGNTIYF.

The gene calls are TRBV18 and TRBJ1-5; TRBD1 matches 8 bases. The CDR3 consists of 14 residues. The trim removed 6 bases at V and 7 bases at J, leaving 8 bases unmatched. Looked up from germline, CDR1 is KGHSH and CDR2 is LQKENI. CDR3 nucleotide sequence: TGTGCCAGCTCCCAAGACAGGGGACGGCAGCCCCAGCATTTT. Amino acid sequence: CASSQDRGRQPQHF.

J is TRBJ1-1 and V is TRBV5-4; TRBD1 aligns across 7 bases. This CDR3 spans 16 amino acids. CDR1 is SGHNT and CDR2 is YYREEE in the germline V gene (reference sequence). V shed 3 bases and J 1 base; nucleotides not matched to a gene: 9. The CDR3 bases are TGTGCCAGCAGCTCTAATGCCGGGACAGCGAACACTGAAGCTTTCTTT. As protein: CASSSNAGTANTEAFF.

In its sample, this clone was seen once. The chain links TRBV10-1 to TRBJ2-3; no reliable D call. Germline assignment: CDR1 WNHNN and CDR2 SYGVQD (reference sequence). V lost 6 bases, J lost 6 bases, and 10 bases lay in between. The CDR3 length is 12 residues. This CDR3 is CASSSKEDTQYF. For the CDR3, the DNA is TGCGCCAGCAGCTCTAAGGAGGATACGCAGTATTTT.

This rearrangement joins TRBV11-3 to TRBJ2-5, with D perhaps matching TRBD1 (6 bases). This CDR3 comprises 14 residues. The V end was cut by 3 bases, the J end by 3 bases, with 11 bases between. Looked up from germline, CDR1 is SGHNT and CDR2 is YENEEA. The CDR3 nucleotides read TGTGCCAGCAGCTTTTGGCACAGGGAAGAGACCCAGTACTTC. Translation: CASSFWHREETQYF.

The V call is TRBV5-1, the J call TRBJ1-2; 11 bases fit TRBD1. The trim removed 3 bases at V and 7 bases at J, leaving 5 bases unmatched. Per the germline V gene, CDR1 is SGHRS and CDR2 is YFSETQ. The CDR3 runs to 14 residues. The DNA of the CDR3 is TGCGCCAGCAGCTCGGGACAGGGGGTACGTGGCTACACCTTC. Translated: CASSSGQGVRGYTF.

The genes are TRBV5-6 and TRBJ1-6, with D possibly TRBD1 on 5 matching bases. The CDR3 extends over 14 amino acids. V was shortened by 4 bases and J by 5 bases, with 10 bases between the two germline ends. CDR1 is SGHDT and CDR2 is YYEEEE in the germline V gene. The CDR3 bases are TGTGCCAGCAGCGCGGGACTGAATAATTCACCCCTCCACTTT. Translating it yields CASSAGLNNSPLHF.

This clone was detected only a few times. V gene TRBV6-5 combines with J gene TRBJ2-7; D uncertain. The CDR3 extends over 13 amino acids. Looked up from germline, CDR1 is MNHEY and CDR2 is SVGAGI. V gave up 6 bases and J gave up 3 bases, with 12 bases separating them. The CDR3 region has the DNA TGTGCCAGCAGCCTATCACCGGGCTACGAGCAGTACTTC. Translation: CASSLSPGYEQYF.

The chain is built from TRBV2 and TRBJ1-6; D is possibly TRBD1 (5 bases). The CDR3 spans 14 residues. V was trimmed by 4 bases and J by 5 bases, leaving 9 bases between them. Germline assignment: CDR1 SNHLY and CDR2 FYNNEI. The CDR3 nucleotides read TGTGCCAGCAGTGCCAGGGATAATAATTCACCCCTCCACTTT. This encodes CASSARDNNSPLHF.

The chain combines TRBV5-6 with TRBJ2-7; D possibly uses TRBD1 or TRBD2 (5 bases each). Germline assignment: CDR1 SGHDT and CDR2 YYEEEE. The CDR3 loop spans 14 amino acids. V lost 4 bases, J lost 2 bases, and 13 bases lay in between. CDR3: CASSLGTVAYEQYF. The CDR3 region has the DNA TGTGCCAGCAGCCTGGGGACGGTGGCCTACGAGCAGTACTTC.

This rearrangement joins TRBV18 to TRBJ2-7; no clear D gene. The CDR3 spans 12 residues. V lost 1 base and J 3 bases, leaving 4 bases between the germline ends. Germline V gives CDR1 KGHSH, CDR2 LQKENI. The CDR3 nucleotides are TGTGCCAGCTCACCACGAGTCTACGAGCAGTACTTC. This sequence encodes CASSPRVYEQYF.

CDR3 amino acids: CASSPQTDQPQHF. The DNA for the CDR3 is TGTGCCAGCTCACCACAGACGGATCAGCCCCAGCATTTT. V and J are TRBV18 and TRBJ1-5, with D unclear. The CDR3 length is 13 residues. V dropped 1 base and J dropped 5 bases, with 6 bases sitting between them. In germline, CDR1 is KGHSH, CDR2 LQKENI.